The T cell receptor beta chain under discussion was sequenced for a study of T cells after yellow fever vaccination (dated by TCRdb to about 2019). The study in broad terms: The SMART-Seq v4 Ultra Low Input RNA kit was used to prepare libraries from fractions with low cell numbers. To track T-cell clones before and after primary and booster YFV17D yellow fever vaccination, bulk TCR alpha and beta repertoires were sequenced longitudinally. Blood was collected at multiple timepoints before and after primary and secondary immunization, and bulk PBMC replicates and cell subsets were isolated. Two healthy male donors made up the cohort, one aged 18 to 30 years and the other aged 30 to 39 years.

The treatment or condition label of this sample denotes: live attenuated yellow fever vaccine strain. A standard Ficoll-Paque protocol was used to isolate PBMCs from peripheral blood. Dynabeads CD4 and CD8 positive selection kits were used to isolate the CD4 and CD8 T-cell fractions. TriZol was used to extract RNA from bulk PBMCs, CD4 and CD8 fractions, and dextramer-positive and dextramer-negative fractions. What the authors observed across the whole study: Compared with the primary T-cell response, the secondary T-cell response was weaker but faster, peaking on day 5 rather than day 15. Because abundant contaminating clonotypes from the bulk population could be contained in FACS-sorted repertoires, computational filtering was required. A small fraction of clonotypes appeared in both the CD4 and CD8 compartments, likely as a result of convergent recombination. Most clones expanded after primary vaccination were re-detected after the booster (96% of CD4 and about nine tenths of CD8), suggesting broad memory maintenance. Only a couple of donors were included in the study, so the extent to which the findings can be generalized is limited.

The germline V gene gives CDR1 as MNHEY and CDR2 as SVGAGI. From its cysteine to its phenylalanine, the CDR3 spans 15 amino acids. Only CDR3 DNA remains: 45 bases, in frame from the first base. The V end loses 0 bases and the J end loses 9 bases, and a stretch of 12 bases separates them. This clonotype was seen at least ten times. What antigen it recognizes has not been identified. Nothing much larger sits one base from this clone, and base qualities are not available. For sequencing, an Illumina NovaSeq 6000 was employed. TCR cDNA was made using 5'RACE template switching, a step that added a universal primer site and unique molecular identifiers. cDNA synthesis was primed from both the TCR alpha and TCR beta constant segments. Two PCR steps were used to amplify libraries, with sample barcodes and sequencing adapters being added in the second step. Sequencing of libraries was performed on Illumina HiSeq 2500 (2x100 bp) or NovaSeq (2x150 bp). The source study handled its data this way. MIGEC handled demultiplexing of reads and collapsing into UMI consensus sequences, while MiXCR performed V(D)J alignment. Clonotypes responding to the vaccine were identified with edgeR on replicate PBMC samples, with the criteria of FDR below 0.01 and a log2 fold change above 5 up to day 15. Each bulk clonotype was labeled CD4 or CD8 based on which sequenced repertoire, CD4 or CD8, contained the clonotype at higher abundance. In-frame beta chains were kept once TCRdb had trimmed the public reads at Q25 with fastp and called clones with MiXCR. Each record represents a unique CDR3 protein, reported with the most common genes and DNA among its rows. TCRdb's processing, not the study's, gives the V and J calls here. Within this sample are fewer than 400,000 distinct CDR3 sequences, with approximately 12% of them counted one time only. The top ten clones comprise 3.3% of the sample.

The sample in question was CD4+ T cells sorted from PBMCs, obtained 45 days after the yellow fever booster vaccination. The TCR comes from a man aged 18 to 35 who received the YFV17D yellow fever vaccine. The chain is assembled from TRBV6-5 and TRBJ1-6; a weak D assignment points to TRBD1 (5 bases agree). The CDR3 amino acid sequence is: CASSYSVQGVSPLHF. The DNA is TGTGCCAGCAGTTACTCAGTGCAGGGTGTTTCACCCCTCCACTTT.